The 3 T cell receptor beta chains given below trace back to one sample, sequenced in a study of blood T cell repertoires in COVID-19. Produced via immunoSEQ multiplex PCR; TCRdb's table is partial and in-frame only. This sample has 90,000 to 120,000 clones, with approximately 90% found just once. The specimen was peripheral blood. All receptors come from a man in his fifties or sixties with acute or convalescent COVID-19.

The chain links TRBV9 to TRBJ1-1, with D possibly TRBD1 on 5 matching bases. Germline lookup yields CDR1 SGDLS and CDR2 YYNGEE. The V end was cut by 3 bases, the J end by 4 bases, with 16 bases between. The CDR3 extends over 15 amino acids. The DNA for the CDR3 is TGTGCCAGCAGCGCCCATGGAGGGGTTGGCACTGAAGCTTTCTTT. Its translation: CASSAHGGVGTEAFF.

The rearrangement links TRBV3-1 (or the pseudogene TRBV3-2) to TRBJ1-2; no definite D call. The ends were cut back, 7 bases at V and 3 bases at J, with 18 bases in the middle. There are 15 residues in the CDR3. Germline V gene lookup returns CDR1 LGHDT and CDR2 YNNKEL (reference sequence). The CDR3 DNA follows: TGTGCCAGCACCCTGCGGGGTGAGGCGTACTATGGCTACACCTTC. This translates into CASTLRGEAYYGYTF.

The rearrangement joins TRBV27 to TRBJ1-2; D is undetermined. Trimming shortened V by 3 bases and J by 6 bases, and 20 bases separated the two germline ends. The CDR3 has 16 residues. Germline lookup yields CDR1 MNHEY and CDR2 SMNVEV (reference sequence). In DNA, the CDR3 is TGTGCCAGCAGTTTTTTCCGACATTCGACGGGGAATGGCTACACCTTC. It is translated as CASSFFRHSTGNGYTF.